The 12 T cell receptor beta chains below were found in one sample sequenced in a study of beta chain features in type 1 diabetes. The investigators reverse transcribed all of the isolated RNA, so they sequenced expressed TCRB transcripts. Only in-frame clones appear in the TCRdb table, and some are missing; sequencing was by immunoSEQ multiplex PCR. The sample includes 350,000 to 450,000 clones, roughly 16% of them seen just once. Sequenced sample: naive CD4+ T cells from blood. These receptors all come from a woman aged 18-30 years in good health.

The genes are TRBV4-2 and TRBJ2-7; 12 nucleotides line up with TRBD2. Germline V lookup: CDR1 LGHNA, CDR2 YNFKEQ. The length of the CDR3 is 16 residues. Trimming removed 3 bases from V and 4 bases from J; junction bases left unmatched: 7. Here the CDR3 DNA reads TGTGCCAGCAGCCACCTCGAGGGGACTAGCGGGTACGAGCAGTACTTC. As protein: CASSHLEGTSGYEQYF.

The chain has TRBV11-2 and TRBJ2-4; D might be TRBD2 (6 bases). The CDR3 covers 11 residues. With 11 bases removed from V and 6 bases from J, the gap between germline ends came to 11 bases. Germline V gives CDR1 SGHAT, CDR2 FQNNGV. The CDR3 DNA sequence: TGTGCCGGAGGGGCAGGAAACATTCAGTACTTC. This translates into CAGGAGNIQYF.

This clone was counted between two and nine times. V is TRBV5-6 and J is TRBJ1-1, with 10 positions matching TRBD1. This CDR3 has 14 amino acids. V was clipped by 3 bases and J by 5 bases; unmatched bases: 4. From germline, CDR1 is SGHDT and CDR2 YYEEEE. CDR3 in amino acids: CASSWDRGATEAFF. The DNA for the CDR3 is TGTGCCAGCAGCTGGGACAGGGGAGCTACTGAAGCTTTCTTT. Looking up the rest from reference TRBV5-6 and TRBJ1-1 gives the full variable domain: DAGVTQSPTHLIKTRGQQVTLRCSPKSGHDTVSWYQQALGQGPQFIFQYYEEEERQRGNFPDRFSGHQFPNYSSELNVNALLLGDSALYLCASSWDRGATEAFFGQGTRLTVV.

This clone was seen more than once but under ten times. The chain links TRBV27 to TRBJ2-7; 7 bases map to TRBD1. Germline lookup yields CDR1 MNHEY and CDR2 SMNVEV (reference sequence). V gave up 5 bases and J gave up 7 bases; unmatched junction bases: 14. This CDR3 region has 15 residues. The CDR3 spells CASSPIWDRPTEQYF. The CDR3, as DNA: TGTGCCAGCAGTCCTATATGGGACAGACCTACGGAGCAGTACTTC.

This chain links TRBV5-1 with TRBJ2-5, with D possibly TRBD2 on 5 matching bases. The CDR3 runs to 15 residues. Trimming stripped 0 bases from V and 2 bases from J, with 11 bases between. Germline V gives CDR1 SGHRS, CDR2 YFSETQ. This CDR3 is CASSLARQRQETQYF. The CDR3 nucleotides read TGCGCCAGCAGCTTGGCCCGCCAGCGGCAAGAGACCCAGTACTTC.

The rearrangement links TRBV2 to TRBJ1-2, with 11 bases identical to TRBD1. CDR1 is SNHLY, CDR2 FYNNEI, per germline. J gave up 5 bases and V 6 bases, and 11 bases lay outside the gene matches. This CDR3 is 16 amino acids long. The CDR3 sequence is CASRPGQGARGYGYTF. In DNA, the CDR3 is TGTGCCAGCAGGCCCGGACAGGGGGCAAGAGGGTATGGCTACACCTTC.

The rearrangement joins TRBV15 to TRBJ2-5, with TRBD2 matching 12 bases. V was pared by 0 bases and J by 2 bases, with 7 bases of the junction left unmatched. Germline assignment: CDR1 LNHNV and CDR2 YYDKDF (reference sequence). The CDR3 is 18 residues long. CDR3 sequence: CATSRERLAGAEQETQYF. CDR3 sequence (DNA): TGTGCCACCAGCAGAGAACGACTAGCGGGAGCGGAACAAGAGACCCAGTACTTC.

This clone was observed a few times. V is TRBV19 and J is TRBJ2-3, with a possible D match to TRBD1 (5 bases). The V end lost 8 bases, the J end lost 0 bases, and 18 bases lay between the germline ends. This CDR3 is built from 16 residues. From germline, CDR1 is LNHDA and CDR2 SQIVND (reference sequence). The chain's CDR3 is CASSLQGITSTDTQYF. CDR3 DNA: TGTGCCAGTTCCCTTCAGGGAATAACTAGCACAGATACGCAGTATTTT.

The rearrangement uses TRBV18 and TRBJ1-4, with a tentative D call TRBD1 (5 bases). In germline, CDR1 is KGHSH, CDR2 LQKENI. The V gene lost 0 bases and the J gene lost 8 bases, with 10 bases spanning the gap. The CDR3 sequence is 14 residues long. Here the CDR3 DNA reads TGTGCCAGCTCACCACCATCCGGGGGAGAAAAACTGTTTTTT. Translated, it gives CASSPPSGGEKLFF.

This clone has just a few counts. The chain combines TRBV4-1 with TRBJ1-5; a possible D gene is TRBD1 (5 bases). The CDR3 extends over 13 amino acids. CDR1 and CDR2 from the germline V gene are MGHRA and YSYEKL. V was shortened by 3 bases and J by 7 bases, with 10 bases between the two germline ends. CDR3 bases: TGCGCCAGCAGCCAGGGACTTGAGCAGCCCCAGCATTTT. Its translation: CASSQGLEQPQHF.

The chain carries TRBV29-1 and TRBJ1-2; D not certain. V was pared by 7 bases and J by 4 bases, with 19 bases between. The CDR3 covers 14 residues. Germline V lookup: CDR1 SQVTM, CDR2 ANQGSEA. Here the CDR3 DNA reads TGCAGCGCCTGCCTTTGGCAGGTTTCCTATGGCTACACCTTC. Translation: CSACLWQVSYGYTF.

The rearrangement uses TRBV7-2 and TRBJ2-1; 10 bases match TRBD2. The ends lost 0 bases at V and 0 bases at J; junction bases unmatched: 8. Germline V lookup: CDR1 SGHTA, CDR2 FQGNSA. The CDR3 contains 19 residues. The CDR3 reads CASSLALIAGGHSYNEQFF. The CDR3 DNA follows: TGTGCCAGCAGCTTAGCGCTTATAGCGGGAGGCCACTCCTACAATGAGCAGTTCTTC.